Sequencing of this TCR beta chain was carried out in a study of Ad26.COV2.S vaccination and SARS-CoV-2 variants. About the study: By the intramuscular route, Ad26.COV2.S was given once, or twice 56 days apart.

Described treatment: roughly 20 received Ad26.COV2.S at low or high dose, single or two shots; several received placebo; per-sample allocation not given. Day 63 after the first vaccine or placebo injection was the time point for sampling. The donor was a Boston adult aged 18-55 years. Ad26 vector vaccine expressed Wuhan-strain SARS-CoV-2 spike. Sequencing was performed with immunoSEQ multiplex PCR; in TCRdb, only in-frame clones are kept and a portion is missing. The sample contains around 300,000 clones, around nine tenths of which appear only once. V lost 7 bases, J lost 5 bases, and 17 bases lay in between. The CDR3 contains 13 residues. Germline CDR1 reads SQVTM; CDR2 reads ANQGSEA.

This TCR derives from a person between 18 and 59 years old who received the Ad26.COV2.S COVID-19 vaccine or a placebo. V and J are TRBV29-1 and TRBJ1-1, with D hard to call. Sample: peripheral blood, taken in a trial of Ad26.COV2.S vaccine versus placebo. CDR3 coding DNA: TGCAGCGGTGTTGGGAGGGAGGAGACTGAAGCTTTCTTT. Translation gives CSGVGREETEAFF.